The sample holds a few counts of the clone carrying this T cell receptor (beta chain). CDR1 and CDR2 from the germline V gene are SGDLS and YYNGEE. The length of the CDR3 is 18 residues. The trim removed 0 bases at V and 5 bases at J, leaving 10 bases unmatched. The data are from a study of ipilimumab plus nivolumab after autologous stem cell transplantation. TCRdb's table, derived via immunoSEQ multiplex PCR, lists solely in-frame clones and lacks some. The data contain about 20,000 clones, 75% to 85% of them singletons. Patients received nivolumab 3 mg/kg at weeks 1, 4, 7, 10, then fortnightly to week 26.

The sequencing used PBMCs, collected in a trial of ipilimumab plus nivolumab as post-transplant consolidation. The V and J genes are TRBV9 and TRBJ2-5; 13 nucleotides match TRBD2. This receptor was obtained from a male donor with diffuse large B-cell lymphoma. The CDR3 loop reads CASSVGGTSGAAGETQYF. The CDR3 bases are TGTGCCAGCAGCGTAGGGGGGACTAGCGGGGCGGCAGGGGAGACCCAGTACTTC.